This T cell receptor (beta chain) was obtained from a study of ipilimumab plus nivolumab after autologous stem cell transplantation. On the study more broadly: Median doses per patient: roughly 5 ipilimumab, about eight nivolumab. The DLBCL cohort had primary refractory and relapsed disease, with 18-month progression-free survival of roughly 86% and 30%.

For this clone: Its cognate antigen is unknown.

Clones were read by immunoSEQ multiplex PCR, and TCRdb kept only the in-frame ones, dropping some. The sample includes tens of thousands of clones, 65% to 85% seen only once; the top ten take around 2%. Overall study results and limits: The authors say TCR, Treg and microbiome findings warrant further study.

The germline CDR1 and CDR2 sequences are SGHRS and YFSETQ. Germline trimming cut 5 bases from V and 3 bases from J; bases unmatched to any gene: 4. CDR3 size: 14 residues. Through week 26, nivolumab 3 mg/kg IV was given weeks 1, 4, 7, 10, then biweekly. This material consisted of PBMCs, taken in a trial of ipilimumab plus nivolumab as post-transplant consolidation. The chain joins TRBV5-1 to TRBJ2-1, with 8 bases fitting TRBD1. The receptor comes from a male donor with diffuse large B-cell lymphoma. For the CDR3, the DNA is TGCGCCAGCAGGCCGGGACAGGACTACAATGAGCAGTTCTTC. As protein: CASRPGQDYNEQFF. Drawing the rest from reference TRBV5-1 and TRBJ2-1, the complete variable domain is KAGVTQTPRYLIKTRGQQVTLSCSPISGHRSVSWYQQTPGQGLQFLFEYFSETQRNKGNFPGRFSGRQFSNSRSEMNVSTLELGDSALYLCASRPGQDYNEQFFGPGTRLTVL.